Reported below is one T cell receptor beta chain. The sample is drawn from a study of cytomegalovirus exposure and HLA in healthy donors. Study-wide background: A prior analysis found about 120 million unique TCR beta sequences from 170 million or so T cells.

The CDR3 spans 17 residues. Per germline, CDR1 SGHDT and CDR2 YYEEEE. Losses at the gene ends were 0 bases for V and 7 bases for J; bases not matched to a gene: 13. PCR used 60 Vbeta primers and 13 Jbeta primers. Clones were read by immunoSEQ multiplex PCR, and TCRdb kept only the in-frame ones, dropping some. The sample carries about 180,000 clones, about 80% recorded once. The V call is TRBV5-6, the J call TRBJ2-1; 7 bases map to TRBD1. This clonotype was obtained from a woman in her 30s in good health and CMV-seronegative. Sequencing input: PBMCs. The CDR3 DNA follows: TGTGCCAGCAGCTTGGAGGGTTTGGCCAGGGGGTATAATGAGCAGTTCTTC. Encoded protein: CASSLEGLARGYNEQFF.